A single TCR beta chain is shown here with its context. Its antigen is currently unknown. Thymus pieces cut out during corrective heart surgery were the tissue that was used. Those donating were healthy Finnish infants in corrective surgery for congenital heart defects. The data were obtained in a study of human thymus T cells. Study-wide points: Highly overlapping thymic repertoires among unrelated individuals were reported in related research.

Assay: immunoSEQ multiplex PCR; the TCRdb copy retains only in-frame clones and omits some. This table has roughly 130,000 clones, around 96% appearing once. The receptor was isolated from a boy under two years old with a congenital heart defect but otherwise immunologically healthy. Sequenced input: thymus tissue.

The CDR3 nucleotides read TGTGCCAGTAGTAAGGGACTAGCGGTAGCCAAAAACATTCAGTACTTC. Protein: CASSKGLAVAKNIQYF. The rearrangement links TRBV19 to TRBJ2-4, with 11 bases fitting TRBD2. CDR3 length equals 16 residues. After removal of 4 bases from V and 0 bases from J, the junction contained 2 bases not matched to a gene. The germline gives CDR1 LNHDA, CDR2 SQIVND (reference sequence). Using reference TRBV19 and TRBJ2-4 for the parts outside the CDR3, the full variable domain is DGGITQSPKYLFRKEGQNVTLSCEQNLNHDAMYWYRQDPGQGLRLIYYSQIVNDFQKGDIAEGYSVSREKKESFPLTVTSAQKNPTAFYLCASSKGLAVAKNIQYFGAGTRLSVL.